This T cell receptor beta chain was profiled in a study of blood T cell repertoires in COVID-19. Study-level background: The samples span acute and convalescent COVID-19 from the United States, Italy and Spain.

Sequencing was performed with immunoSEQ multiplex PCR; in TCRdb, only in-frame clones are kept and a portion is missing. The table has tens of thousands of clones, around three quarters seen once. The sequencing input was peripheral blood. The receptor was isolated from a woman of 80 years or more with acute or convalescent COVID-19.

The CDR3 reads CASSKRDSYEQYF. For the CDR3, the DNA is TGCGCCAGCAGCAAGCGGGACTCCTACGAGCAGTACTTC. This rearrangement joins TRBV10-2 to TRBJ2-7; TRBD2 agrees at 7 bases. The germline V gene has CDR1 WSHSY and CDR2 SAAADI. The CDR3 is 13 residues long. After removal of 6 bases from V and 0 bases from J, the junction contained 2 bases not matched to a gene.